This T cell receptor beta chain was sequenced during a study of T-cell memory formation after mild COVID-19 (dated by TCRdb to the early 2020s). About the investigation overall: Most TCR sequence clusters were specific to one of the two donors. The cohort comprised two young, previously healthy adult volunteers, one female and one male. In two donors, T-cell clones that expanded and contracted after mild COVID-19 were followed by sequencing TCRalpha and TCRbeta repertoires longitudinally.

From the cysteine through the phenylalanine, the CDR3 covers 14 amino acids. The read is trimmed to its CDR3 DNA, 42 bases read in frame from base 1. Reading the germline V gene gives CDR1 SGHRS and CDR2 YFSETQ. Cut back by 0 bases and 1 base, the V and J ends lie 7 bases apart. TCRdb records Illumina NovaSeq 6000 as the sequencer. TCRalpha and TCRbeta cDNA libraries were constructed by 5'RACE with constant-segment primers, with sample barcodes and unique molecular identifiers being introduced. Trizol reagent was used to extract RNA from every sample. The libraries were amplified in two PCR steps, and the second step added a second sample barcode and Illumina TruSeq adapters. The libraries were sequenced on an Illumina NovaSeq using 2 x 150 bp paired-end reads. The original pipeline was this. Reads were demultiplexed and collapsed into UMI-guided consensus sequences with migec v1.2.7. Using mixcr v2.1.11, UMI consensuses were aligned to TRA and TRB V and J templates and then assembled into clonotypes. Clonotypes were classified as expanded or contracted when called significant by both edgeR and NoisET, with noise models trained on biological replicates. For edgeR calls, the thresholds were a false discovery rate-adjusted p below 0.01 and a log2 fold-change of 1. As an exploratory analysis of dynamics, PCA with hierarchical clustering was applied to max-normalized trajectories of the 1000 most abundant clonotypes. Separately sequenced CD4+ and CD8+ repertoires were used to assign the CD4 or CD8 phenotype of responding clones. Using fastp trimming at Q25 and MiXCR clonotype assembly, TCRdb reanalyzed the public sequencing data and kept in-frame beta chains. Duplicate CDR3 protein sequences are folded into a single record with the most common DNA and genes. The V and J calls were determined by TCRdb, not by the authors. The sample table records a few hundred thousand distinct CDR3 sequences; 8.5% to 9.5% of these occur just once. 22% of the sample comes from the top ten.

As regards this clonotype: It lacks a known antigen. No clone much larger than this one lies a single base away; base qualities are absent.

The research as a whole found: The detection of some responding clones in pre-infection memory suggests that pre-existing cross-reactive memory T cells joined the SARS-CoV-2 response. Balanced CD4/CD8 phenotypes were observed for clones contracting from day 15 to 85, whereas a bias towards CD4+ was observed for a second wave of clones expanding from day 15 to 37. SARS-CoV-2 specificity of the second-wave clones peaking on day 37 was not confirmed. Contracting CD4+ clones turned up mainly in the CM and EM memory subsets, whereas EMRA was where CD8+ clones were enriched. Only a couple of mild cases were covered in the study, and larger cohorts including severe cases with pre-infection samples were considered necessary.

Ficoll-Paque density gradient centrifugation was the method used to isolate PBMCs. Recombination linked TRBV5-1 to TRBJ2-5; the D gene is unclear. This TCR was sampled from a man between 18 and 29 years old who had mild COVID-19 (a few samples of this study predate the infection). The sample titles of this study are shuffled in the database, so cell type and time point are left out; the donor was told from shared clones. Sequencing was done on a sample of PBMCs or a T cell subset sorted from them (not recorded which). CDR3 region: CASSLDITQETQYF. DNA sequence: TGCGCCAGCAGCTTGGATATAACCCAAGAGACCCAGTACTTC.